The 16 T cell receptor beta chains presented below share a single source sample, sequenced in a study of T-cell memory formation after mild COVID-19. One entry per CDR3 protein, called by TCRdb with MiXCR from the 5' RACE reads. The sample contains around 530,000 distinct CDR3 sequences, less than 25% of which appear only once. Sequenced input: PBMCs or a T cell subset sorted from them (not recorded which). The receptors were sampled from an adult woman who had mild COVID-19 (a few samples of this study predate the infection). Cell type and time point are not known.

The chain joins TRBV3-1 to TRBJ2-7, with 8 positions matching TRBD2. With 5 bases clipped from V and 6 bases from J, the junction kept 12 bases outside the gene matches. Germline values: CDR1 LGHDT, CDR2 YNNKEL (reference sequence). CDR3 length: 15 residues. Here the CDR3 reads CASSSTGTRAFEQYF. The CDR3 DNA sequence: TGTGCCAGCAGCTCCACCGGGACTAGAGCTTTCGAGCAGTACTTC.

This clonotype was counted a few times. The CDR3 reads CSVERGQGETQYF. In DNA form, the CDR3 reads TGCAGCGTTGAACGAGGACAGGGAGAGACCCAGTACTTC. The V and J genes are TRBV29-1 and TRBJ2-5, with 8 bases that match TRBD1. Germline loops: CDR1 SQVTM, CDR2 ANQGSEA. With V trimmed by 2 bases and J by 4 bases, 3 bases remained unmatched. The CDR3 contains 13 residues.

Only a few counts were recorded for this clonotype. This sequence joins TRBV12-3 or TRBV12-4 and TRBJ2-5; 7 nucleotides match TRBD2. The CDR3 sequence is 14 residues long. V shed 3 bases, J shed 5 bases, and the junction held 6 bases outside the gene matches. The CDR3 bases are TGTGCCAGCAGTTTGGTCGGTAGCGGGGAGACCCAGTACTTC. Translating it yields CASSLVGSGETQYF.

The V gene is TRBV7-3, the J gene TRBJ2-1, with D perhaps TRBD2 (7 bases). Germline loops: CDR1 SGHTA, CDR2 FQGTGA. The CDR3 extends over 19 amino acids. Trimming cost V 5 bases and J 4 bases, with 27 bases left between them. The CDR3 DNA sequence: TGTGCCAGCAGCCATCAGGGGTTGGGGGGGGCCCCTAATTACAATGAGCAGTTCTTC. Its translation: CASSHQGLGGAPNYNEQFF.

The rearrangement links TRBV2 to TRBJ2-2, with TRBD2 matching 7 bases. Per germline, CDR1 SNHLY and CDR2 FYNNEI. V dropped 5 bases and J dropped 10; count of bases not matched to a gene: 4. The CDR3 contains 12 residues. The DNA for the CDR3 is TGTGCCAGCAGTCGGCAGCGGGAGGAGCTGTTTTTT. It yields the protein CASSRQREELFF.

The chain carries TRBV29-1 and TRBJ1-2; no definite D call. This CDR3 contains 14 residues. CDR1 is SQVTM and CDR2 is ANQGSEA in the germline V gene. The ends were cut back, 4 bases at V and 0 bases at J, with 12 bases in the middle. Written as DNA, the CDR3 is TGCAGCGTTGCGAAGGGCACAACTAACTATGGCTACACCTTC. This sequence encodes CSVAKGTTNYGYTF.

This clonotype came up a few times. The CDR3 nucleotides read TGTGCCAGCAGCAACGGACAGGGCGGATCCCAGTACTTC. Amino acid sequence: CASSNGQGGSQYF. This sequence joins TRBV12-3 or TRBV12-4 and TRBJ2-5; 8 bases agree with TRBD1. There are 13 residues in the CDR3. Trimming took 6 bases from V and 9 from J; bases not matched to a gene: 9.

V usage is TRBV10-3 and J usage is TRBJ2-7; 10 bases agree with TRBD1. The trim removed 6 bases at V and 6 bases at J, leaving 20 bases unmatched. The CDR3 totals 18 residues. Per germline, CDR1 ENHRY and CDR2 SYGVKD. This chain's CDR3 is CAISPIGGGTGVLSEQYF. CDR3 nucleotides: TGTGCCATCAGCCCCATTGGAGGGGGGACAGGGGTTCTCAGCGAGCAGTACTTC.

This clonotype was observed a handful of times. V and J are TRBV4-3 and TRBJ2-5; possibly TRBD1 for D (6 bases). The germline gives CDR1 LGHNA, CDR2 YSLEER. The CDR3 length is 18 residues. The germline V and J ends were trimmed by 0 bases and 0 bases, with 17 bases remaining between them. The CDR3 coding sequence is TGCGCCAGCAGCCAAGATGCCGAGGGGGTAGCGTACCAAGAGACCCAGTACTTC. It is translated as CASSQDAEGVAYQETQYF.

The chain links TRBV3-1 to TRBJ1-1, with TRBD1 as a possible D gene (5 bases). CDR1 and CDR2 from the germline V gene are LGHDT and YNNKEL (reference sequence). The length of the CDR3 is 13 residues. Trimming pared 4 bases from V and 5 bases from J, leaving 11 bases between. CDR3 residues: CASSPPGVTEAFF. As DNA, the CDR3 is TGTGCCAGCAGCCCCCCGGGGGTGACTGAAGCTTTCTTT. The variable domain in full, completed from reference TRBV3-1 and TRBJ1-1, reads DTAVSQTPKYLVTQMGNDKSIKCEQNLGHDTMYWYKQDSKKFLKIMFSYNNKELIINETVPNRFSPKSPDKAHLNLHINSLELGDSAVYFCASSPPGVTEAFFGQGTRLTVV.

This clonotype was counted many times. V and J are TRBV5-6 and TRBJ1-5, with D possibly TRBD1 on 5 matching bases. The germline V gene encodes CDR1 SGHDT and CDR2 YYEEEE. The length of the CDR3 is 14 residues. V was shortened by 8 bases and J by 5 bases, with 17 bases between the two germline ends. The CDR3 bases are TGTGCCAGTAGCCGACAGTCGAGTTATCAGCCCCAGCATTTT. Protein sequence: CASSRQSSYQPQHF. Combining the CDR3 with reference TRBV5-6 and TRBJ1-5 gives the whole variable domain DAGVTQSPTHLIKTRGQQVTLRCSPKSGHDTVSWYQQALGQGPQFIFQYYEEEERQRGNFPDRFSGHQFPNYSSELNVNALLLGDSALYLCASSRQSSYQPQHFGDGTRLSIL.

The sample holds a few counts of this clonotype. V gene TRBV10-3 combines with J gene TRBJ2-2; unclear D gene. The CDR3 spans 15 residues. Germline values: CDR1 ENHRY, CDR2 SYGVKD. V lost 4 bases, J lost 7 bases, and 16 bases lay in between. CDR3 bases: TGTGCCATCAGTGGGGGTCCCGTTCGAAACGGGGAGCTGTTTTTT. This gives the protein CAISGGPVRNGELFF.

The CDR3 loop is CASSSGTRAYEQYF. Written as DNA, the CDR3 is TGTGCCAGCAGTTCCGGGACTCGCGCCTACGAGCAGTACTTC. The chain links TRBV12-3 or TRBV12-4 to TRBJ2-7, with a tentative D call TRBD2 (6 bases). The CDR3 contains 14 residues. V lost 4 bases and J 2 bases, leaving 12 bases between the germline ends.

The chain combines TRBV20-1 with TRBJ2-1, with 10 bases fitting TRBD2. The V gene's germline CDR1 is DFQATT and CDR2 SNEGSKA (reference sequence). The CDR3 runs 18 residues. Germline trimming cut 6 bases from V and 7 bases from J; bases unmatched to any gene: 21. The CDR3 loop is CSANPVRTGTSEGNEQFF. In DNA form, the CDR3 reads TGCAGTGCAAACCCGGTCAGGACCGGGACTAGCGAGGGAAATGAGCAGTTCTTC.

This clonotype showed up just once. V is TRBV7-2 and J is TRBJ2-3; D gene ambiguous. Germline values: CDR1 SGHTA, CDR2 FQGNSA. CDR3 size: 11 residues. Trimming left V 10 bases short and J 5 bases short, with 10 bases between. In DNA, the CDR3 is TGTGCCACCCTTGGCATAGATACGCAGTATTTT. This codes for CATLGIDTQYF.

This clonotype was counted between two and nine times. The rearrangement uses TRBV2 and TRBJ1-3; D is unclear. This CDR3 comprises 14 residues. Trimming pared 3 bases from V and 1 base from J, leaving 7 bases between. Germline values: CDR1 SNHLY, CDR2 FYNNEI. The CDR3 DNA reads TGTGCCAGCAGTGATCTACAGTCTGGAAACACCATATATTTT. Its translation is CASSDLQSGNTIYF. The whole variable domain, filled in from reference TRBV2 and TRBJ1-3, reads EPEVTQTPSHQVTQMGQEVILRCVPISNHLYFYWYRQILGQKVEFLVSFYNNEISEKSEIFDDQFSVERPDGSNFTLKIRSTKLEDSAMYFCASSDLQSGNTIYFGEGSWLTVV.